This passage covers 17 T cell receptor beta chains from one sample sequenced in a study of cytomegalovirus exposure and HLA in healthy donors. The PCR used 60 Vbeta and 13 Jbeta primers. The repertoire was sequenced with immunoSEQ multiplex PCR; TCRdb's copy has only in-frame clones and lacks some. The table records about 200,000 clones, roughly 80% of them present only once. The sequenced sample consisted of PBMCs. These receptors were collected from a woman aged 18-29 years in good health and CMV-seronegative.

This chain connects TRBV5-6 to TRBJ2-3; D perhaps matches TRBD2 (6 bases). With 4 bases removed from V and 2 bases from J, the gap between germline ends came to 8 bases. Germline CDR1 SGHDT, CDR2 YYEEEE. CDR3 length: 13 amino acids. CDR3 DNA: TGTGCCAGCAGCCCGGACTACACAGATACGCAGTATTTT. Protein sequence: CASSPDYTDTQYF.

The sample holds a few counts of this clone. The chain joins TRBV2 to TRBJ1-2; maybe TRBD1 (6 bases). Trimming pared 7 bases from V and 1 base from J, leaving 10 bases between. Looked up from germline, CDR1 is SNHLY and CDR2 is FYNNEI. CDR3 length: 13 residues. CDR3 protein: CASNQQGNYGYTF. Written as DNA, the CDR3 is TGTGCCAGCAACCAACAGGGTAACTATGGCTACACCTTC.

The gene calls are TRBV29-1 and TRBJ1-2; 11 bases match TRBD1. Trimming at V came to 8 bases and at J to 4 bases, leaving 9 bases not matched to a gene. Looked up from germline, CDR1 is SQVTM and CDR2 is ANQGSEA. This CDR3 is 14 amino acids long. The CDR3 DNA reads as TGCAGCATTATTGGGACAGGGGGTGGCTATGGCTACACCTTC. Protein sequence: CSIIGTGGGYGYTF. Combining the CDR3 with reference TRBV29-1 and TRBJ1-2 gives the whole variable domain SAVISQKPSRDICQRGTSLTIQCQVDSQVTMMFWYRQQPGQSLTLIATANQGSEATYESGFVIDKFPISRPNLTFSTLTVSNMSPEDSSIYLCSIIGTGGGYGYTFGSGTRLTVV.

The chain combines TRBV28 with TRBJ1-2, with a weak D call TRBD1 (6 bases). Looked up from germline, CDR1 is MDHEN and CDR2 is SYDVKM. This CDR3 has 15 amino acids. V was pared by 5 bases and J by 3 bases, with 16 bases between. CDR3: CASSAIGQLHYGYTF. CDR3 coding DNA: TGTGCCAGCAGTGCGATTGGACAGCTCCACTATGGCTACACCTTC.

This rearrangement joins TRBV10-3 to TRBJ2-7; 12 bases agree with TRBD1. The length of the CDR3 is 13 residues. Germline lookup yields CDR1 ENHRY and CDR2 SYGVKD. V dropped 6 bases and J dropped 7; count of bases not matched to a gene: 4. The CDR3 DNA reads TGTGCCATCAGGGGACAGGGGGCCGGGGAGCAGTACGTC. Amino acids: CAIRGQGAGEQYV.

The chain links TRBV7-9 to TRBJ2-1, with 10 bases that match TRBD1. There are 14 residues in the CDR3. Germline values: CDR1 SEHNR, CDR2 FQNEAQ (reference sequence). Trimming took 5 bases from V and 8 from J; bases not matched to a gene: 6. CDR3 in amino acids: CASSQGTGVDEQFF. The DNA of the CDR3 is TGTGCCAGCAGCCAAGGGACAGGGGTTGATGAGCAGTTCTTC.

In nucleotides, the CDR3 is TGTGCCACCAGCACTGGACAGGGTTCGGGTGAGCAGTTCTTC. This translates into CATSTGQGSGEQFF. V and J are TRBV15 and TRBJ2-1, with TRBD1 matching over 8 bases. Trimming took 4 bases from V and 9 from J; bases not matched to a gene: 8. Per germline, CDR1 LNHNV and CDR2 YYDKDF (reference sequence). CDR3 length: 14 residues. Full variable domain (outside the CDR3, taken from reference TRBV15 and TRBJ2-1): DAMVIQNPRYQVTQFGKPVTLSCSQTLNHNVMYWYQQKSSQAPKLLFHYYDKDFNNEADTPDNFQSRRPNTSFCFLDIRSPGLGDTAMYLCATSTGQGSGEQFFGPGTRLTVL.

The CDR3 spells CASSYAAGGGYEQYV. The DNA for the CDR3 is TGTGCCAGCAGTTACGCCGCAGGTGGTGGGTACGAGCAGTACGTC. This rearrangement joins TRBV6-5 to TRBJ2-7; D gene ambiguous. Germline loops: CDR1 MNHEY, CDR2 SVGAGI. CDR3 length equals 15 residues. V was cut by 2 bases and J by 4 bases, with 15 bases left in between.

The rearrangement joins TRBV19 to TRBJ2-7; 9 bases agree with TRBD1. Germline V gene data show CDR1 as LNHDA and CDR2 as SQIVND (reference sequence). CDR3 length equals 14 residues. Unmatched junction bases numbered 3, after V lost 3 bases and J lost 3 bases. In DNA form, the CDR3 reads TGTGCCAGTAGTATCCGACAGGGGGACTACGAGCAGTACTTC. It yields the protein CASSIRQGDYEQYF.

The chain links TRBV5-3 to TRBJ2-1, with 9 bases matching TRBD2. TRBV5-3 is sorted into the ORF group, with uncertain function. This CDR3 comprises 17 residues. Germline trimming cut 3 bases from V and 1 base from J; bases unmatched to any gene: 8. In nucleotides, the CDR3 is TGTGCCAGAAGCTCTGGTGTAGCGGGAGTATCCTACAATGAGCAGTTCTTC. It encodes CARSSGVAGVSYNEQFF.

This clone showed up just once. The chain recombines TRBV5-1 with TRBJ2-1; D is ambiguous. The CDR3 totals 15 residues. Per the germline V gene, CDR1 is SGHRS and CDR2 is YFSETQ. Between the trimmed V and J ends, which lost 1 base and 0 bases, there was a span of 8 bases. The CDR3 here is CASSLRQRSYNEQFF. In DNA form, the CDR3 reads TGCGCCAGCAGCTTGCGGCAGCGCTCCTACAATGAGCAGTTCTTC.

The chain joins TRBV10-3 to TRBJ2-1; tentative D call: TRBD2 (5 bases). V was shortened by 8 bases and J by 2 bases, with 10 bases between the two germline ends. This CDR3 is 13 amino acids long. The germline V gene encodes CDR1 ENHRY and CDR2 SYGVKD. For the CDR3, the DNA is TGTGCCATCGGGCCGGAGGCCTACAATGAGCAGTTCTTC. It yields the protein CAIGPEAYNEQFF.

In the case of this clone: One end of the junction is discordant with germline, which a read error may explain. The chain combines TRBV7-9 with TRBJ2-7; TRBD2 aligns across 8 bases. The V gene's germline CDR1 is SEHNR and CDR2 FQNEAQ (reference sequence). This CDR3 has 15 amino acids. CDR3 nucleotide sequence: TGTTCCAGCAGCCCAACCGGGACTAGATACTACGAGCAGTACTTC. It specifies CSSSPTGTRYYEQYF.

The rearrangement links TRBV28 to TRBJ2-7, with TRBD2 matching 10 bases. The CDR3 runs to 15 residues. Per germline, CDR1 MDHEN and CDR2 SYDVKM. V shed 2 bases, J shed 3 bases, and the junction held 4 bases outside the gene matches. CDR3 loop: CASSLASSGSYEQYF. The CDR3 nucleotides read TGTGCCAGCAGTTTAGCCTCTAGCGGGAGCTACGAGCAGTACTTC.

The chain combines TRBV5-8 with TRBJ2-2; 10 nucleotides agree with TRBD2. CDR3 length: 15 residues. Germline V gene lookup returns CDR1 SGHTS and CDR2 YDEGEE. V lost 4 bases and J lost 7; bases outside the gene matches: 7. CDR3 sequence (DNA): TGTGCCAGCAGCCAGAGCGGGAGGGCCTTCGGGGAGCTGTTTTTT. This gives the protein CASSQSGRAFGELFF. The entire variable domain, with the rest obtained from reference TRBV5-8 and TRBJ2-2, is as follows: EAGVTQSPTHLIKTRGQQATLRCSPISGHTSVYWYQQALGLGLQFLLWYDEGEERNRGNFPPRFSGRQFPNYSSELNVNALELEDSALYLCASSQSGRAFGELFFGEGSRLTVL.

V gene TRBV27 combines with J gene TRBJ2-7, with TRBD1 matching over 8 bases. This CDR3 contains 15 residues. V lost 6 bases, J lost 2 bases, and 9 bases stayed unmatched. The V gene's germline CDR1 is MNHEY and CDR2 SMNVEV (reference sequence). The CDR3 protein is CASSPGQGTPYEQYV. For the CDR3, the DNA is TGTGCCAGCAGCCCAGGACAGGGAACCCCCTACGAGCAGTACGTC.

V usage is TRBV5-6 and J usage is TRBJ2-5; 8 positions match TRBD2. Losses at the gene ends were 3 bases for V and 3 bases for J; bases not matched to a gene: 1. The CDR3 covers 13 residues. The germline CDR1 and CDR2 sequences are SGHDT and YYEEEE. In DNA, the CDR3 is TGTGCCAGCAGCTCGGGGGGGGAAGAGACCCAGTACTTC. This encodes CASSSGGEETQYF. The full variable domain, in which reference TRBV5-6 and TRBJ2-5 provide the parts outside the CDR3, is DAGVTQSPTHLIKTRGQQVTLRCSPKSGHDTVSWYQQALGQGPQFIFQYYEEEERQRGNFPDRFSGHQFPNYSSELNVNALLLGDSALYLCASSSGGEETQYFGPGTRLLVL.